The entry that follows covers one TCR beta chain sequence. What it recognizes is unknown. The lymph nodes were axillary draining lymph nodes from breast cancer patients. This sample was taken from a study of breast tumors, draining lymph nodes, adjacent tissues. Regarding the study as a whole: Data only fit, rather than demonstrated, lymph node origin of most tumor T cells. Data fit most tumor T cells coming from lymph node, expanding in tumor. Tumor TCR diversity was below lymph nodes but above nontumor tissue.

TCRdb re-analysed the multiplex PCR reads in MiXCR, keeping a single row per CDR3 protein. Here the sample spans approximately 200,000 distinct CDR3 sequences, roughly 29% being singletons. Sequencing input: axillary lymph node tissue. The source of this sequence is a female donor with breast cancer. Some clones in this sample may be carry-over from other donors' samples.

The CDR3, as DNA: TGTGCCAGCTCAGACCCCGGGTCTTACAATGAGCAGTTCTTC. It codes for CASSDPGSYNEQFF. V usage is TRBV18 and J usage is TRBJ2-1; D gene uncertain. V dropped 5 bases and J dropped 4 bases, with 12 bases sitting between them. Germline CDR1 is KGHSH and CDR2 is LQKENI. The CDR3 has 14 residues.